The entry below gives a single T cell receptor (beta chain) sequence along with its context. At one of its ends the junction is not consistent with the germline gene, which may arise from a read error. The sample belongs to a study of blood T cell repertoires in COVID-19. Study overall: The United States, Italy and Spain supplied acute and convalescent COVID-19 samples. T cells, B-cell-depleted T cells, or PBMCs provided the cDNA or gDNA that served as material.

The CDR3 is 17 residues long. CDR1 is KGHDR and CDR2 is SFDVKD in the germline V gene. Original processing notes: Nucleated cell counts were estimated from reference gene primer amplification. TCRdb's table, derived via immunoSEQ multiplex PCR, lists solely in-frame clones and lacks some. V and J calls and clone size come straight from that table; D and trimming were deduced from the DNA. In the table there are over 75,000 clones, under 95% of which are singletons. The chain joins TRBV24-1 to TRBJ1-2, with TRBD1 as a possible D gene (6 bases). The clonotype originates from a human donor with active COVID-19. The donor label of this sample is uncertain. Sequencing was performed on peripheral blood. The CDR3 nucleotides read TGTGTCACCAGTGATTTGCGGACCCGACAGGCCTATTATGGCTACACCTTC. Residues: CVTSDLRTRQAYYGYTF.